The 10 T cell receptor beta chains in this list originate from one sample, sequenced in a study of shared clonotypes between healthy human individuals. The repertoire was sequenced with immunoSEQ multiplex PCR; TCRdb's copy has only in-frame clones and lacks some. Seen here are about 1.1 million clones, roughly 77% observed once, and the top ten hold over 0.8%. The material sequenced was memory CD4+ T cells from PBMCs. As to subset: CD45RA-negative fraction. These receptors all come from a young man in good health. Some clones in this sample may be carry-over from other donors' samples.

This clone was seen more than once but under ten times. This sequence may be a read error, since a much larger clone differs from it by one base. This same CDR3 is encoded by further DNA sequences in the sample. The chain is built from TRBV29-1 and TRBJ1-1; D perhaps matches TRBD1 (5 bases). The CDR3 contains 12 residues. Germline loops: CDR1 SQVTM, CDR2 ANQGSEA. CDR3 in amino acids: CSVGDSNTEAFF. CDR3 DNA sequence: TGCAGTGTCGGTGACAGTAACACTGAAGCTTTCTTT. Complete variable domain (other parts from reference TRBV29-1 and TRBJ1-1): SAVISQKPSRDICQRGTSLTIQCQVDSQVTMMFWYRQQPGQSLTLIATANQGSEATYESGFVIDKFPISRPNLTFSTLTVSNMSPEDSSIYLCSVGDSNTEAFFGQGTRLTVV.

The V and J genes are TRBV28 and TRBJ1-3, with no clear D. Germline assignment: CDR1 MDHEN and CDR2 SYDVKM. V was cut by 6 bases and J by 2 bases, with 14 bases left in between. CDR3 length: 15 residues. CDR3 protein: CASSWERRAGNTIYF. Written as DNA, the CDR3 is TGTGCCAGCAGCTGGGAGAGAAGGGCTGGAAACACCATATATTTT.

The chain combines TRBV7-2 with TRBJ1-2; 12 bases fit TRBD1. The germline V gene encodes CDR1 SGHTA and CDR2 FQGNSA. The CDR3 has 16 residues. V shed 2 bases, J shed 8 bases, and the junction held 9 bases outside the gene matches. DNA of the CDR3: TGTGCCAGCAGCTTAATGGGACAGGGGGCAATGAGGGGCTACACCTTC. Its protein is CASSLMGQGAMRGYTF.

CDR3 in DNA: TGTGCCAGCAGTTACGAACGGGGGGCACCGCCCCAGCATTTT. It specifies CASSYERGAPPQHF. The chain recombines TRBV6-5 with TRBJ1-5; D is possibly TRBD1 (6 bases). Germline CDR1 is MNHEY and CDR2 is SVGAGI. This CDR3 contains 14 residues. V lost 2 bases to trimming and J lost 9 bases, with 14 bases between them.

This clone has more than one count but fewer than ten. The chain has TRBV19 and TRBJ2-1, with 13 bases that match TRBD2. V gave up 7 bases and J gave up 8 bases; unmatched junction bases: 8. Germline V lookup: CDR1 LNHDA, CDR2 SQIVND (reference sequence). The CDR3 sequence is 15 residues long. In DNA, the CDR3 is TGTGCCAGTACCAGGACTAGCGGGAGTTGGCATGAGCAGTTCTTC. Amino acid sequence: CASTRTSGSWHEQFF. The complete variable domain, with remaining parts taken from reference TRBV19 and TRBJ2-1, reads DGGITQSPKYLFRKEGQNVTLSCEQNLNHDAMYWYRQDPGQGLRLIYYSQIVNDFQKGDIAEGYSVSREKKESFPLTVTSAQKNPTAFYLCASTRTSGSWHEQFFGPGTRLTVL.

Note on this clone: The germline gene is not matched at one end of the junction; a read error may be the cause. The chain combines TRBV7-2 with TRBJ2-3, with a weak D call TRBD2 (6 bases). The V gene's germline CDR1 is SGHTA and CDR2 FQGNSA. This CDR3 spans 12 amino acids. The CDR3 DNA follows: TGTGCCAGCAGCTTATACACGGGAGTTAGCCACTTT. As protein: CASSLYTGVSHF.

This clone was counted a single time. J is TRBJ2-4 and V is TRBV5-1; the match to TRBD1 covers 8 bases. The CDR3 has 14 residues. Trimming at V came to 4 bases and at J to 6 bases, leaving 6 bases not matched to a gene. In germline, CDR1 is SGHRS, CDR2 YFSETQ. The CDR3 DNA reads as TGCGCCAGCAGCAAACAGGGGGAGGTAAACATTCAGTACTTC. It encodes CASSKQGEVNIQYF.

This chain connects TRBV6-5 to TRBJ2-7; D gene unclear. CDR1 is MNHEY and CDR2 is SVGAGI in the germline V gene. V lost 2 bases, J lost 0 bases, and 14 bases lay in between. This CDR3 has 16 amino acids. CDR3 nucleotides: TGTGCCAGCAGTTACGCCCAGGTTCTAATCTCCTACGAGCAGTACTTC. Translating it yields CASSYAQVLISYEQYF.

The chain uses TRBV12-2 and TRBJ2-7; the D call TRBD1 from the table was never checked on the DNA. TRBV12-2 is a pseudogene locus. The CDR3 extends over 15 amino acids. The CDR3 region is CASRPRGTGAYEQYF. CDR3 nucleotides: TGTGCAAGTCGCCCGCGGGGGACAGGGGCCTACGAGCAGTACTTC.

The rearrangement links TRBV6-5 to TRBJ1-1; maybe TRBD1 (6 bases). The CDR3 spans 11 residues. The V and J ends lost 6 bases and 8 bases respectively, with 10 bases between them. Germline-derived CDR1 and CDR2 are MNHEY and SVGAGI. In DNA, the CDR3 is TGTGCCAGCAGAGCAGGGACAGAAGCTTTCTTT. It specifies CASRAGTEAFF.